The 18 T cell receptor beta chains below come from one sample, sequenced in a study of shared clonotypes between healthy human individuals. Sequencing used immunoSEQ multiplex PCR; TCRdb keeps in-frame clones, though not all of them. The sample shows over 750,000 clones, 95% to 97% of them seen only once. Naive CD8 cells lacked CD45RO, underwent positive selection for CCR7 and left out terminally differentiated effector memory CD45RA+ cells. The sequenced sample consisted of naive CD8+ T cells sorted from blood. The receptors were gathered from a man aged 25 to 40 in good health.

This rearrangement joins TRBV5-4 to TRBJ2-1; 8 positions agree with TRBD2. The V segment lost 4 bases and the J segment 7 bases; nucleotides outside the gene matches: 10. Germline values: CDR1 SGHNT, CDR2 YYREEE (reference sequence). The CDR3 spans 15 residues. CDR3 loop: CASSLSGSEINEQFF. CDR3 nucleotide sequence: TGTGCCAGCAGCCTGAGCGGGAGTGAAATTAATGAGCAGTTCTTC.

The gene calls are TRBV14 and TRBJ2-7; no definite D call. The V end lost 4 bases, the J end lost 0 bases, and 10 bases lay between the germline ends. The CDR3 extends over 14 amino acids. Per the germline V gene, CDR1 is SGHDN and CDR2 is FVKESK. The CDR3 is CASSLRQNSYEQYF. The CDR3, as DNA: TGTGCCAGCAGCCTCCGGCAGAACTCCTACGAGCAGTACTTC.

The gene calls are TRBV13 and TRBJ2-7, with 14 bases matching TRBD2. Per the germline V gene, CDR1 is PRHDT and CDR2 is FYEKMQ (reference sequence). The CDR3 has 18 amino acids. The J segment lost 0 bases and the V segment lost 3 bases, leaving 7 bases of the junction unmatched. This CDR3 reads CASSFEGTSGSPSYEQYF. The DNA for the CDR3 is TGTGCCAGCAGCTTTGAGGGGACTAGCGGGAGCCCCTCCTACGAGCAGTACTTC.

The chain is built from TRBV11-2 and TRBJ2-3, with TRBD2 matching over 7 bases. Germline V gene sequence: CDR1 SGHAT, CDR2 FQNNGV. The CDR3 has 15 amino acids. Germline trimming cut 5 bases from V and 3 bases from J; bases unmatched to any gene: 8. The CDR3 reads CASSPGGSGTDTQYF. The CDR3 nucleotides read TGTGCCAGCAGCCCCGGAGGTAGCGGGACAGATACGCAGTATTTT.

This clone appeared a single time. The DNA of the CDR3 is TGTGCCAGTTCCTCATACGGACAGGGTGGTTTGCAGCCCCAGCATTTT. This encodes CASSSYGQGGLQPQHF. The rearrangement links TRBV19 to TRBJ1-5; 8 bases agree with TRBD1. CDR1 is LNHDA, CDR2 SQIVND, per germline (reference sequence). The V segment lost 8 bases and the J segment 7 bases; nucleotides outside the gene matches: 16. This CDR3 is built from 16 residues. The variable domain in full, completed from reference TRBV19 and TRBJ1-5, reads DGGITQSPKYLFRKEGQNVTLSCEQNLNHDAMYWYRQDPGQGLRLIYYSQIVNDFQKGDIAEGYSVSREKKESFPLTVTSAQKNPTAFYLCASSSYGQGGLQPQHFGDGTRLSIL.

A single count supports this clone. A read error may produce the germline difference seen at one junction end. The rearrangement links TRBV6-1 to TRBJ1-2; 9 bases are a match to TRBD1. CDR3 size: 13 residues. CDR1 MNHNS and CDR2 SASEGT come from the germline V gene. The chain's CDR3 is CASSEASGTGISF. Written as DNA, the CDR3 is TGTGCCAGCAGTGAAGCGTCCGGGACAGGGATATCCTTC.

DNA for the CDR3: TGTGCCAGCAGCGGGCCAGATGAAAAACTGTTTTTT. This gives the protein CASSGPDEKLFF. The chain has TRBV9 and TRBJ1-4; D unclear. In germline, CDR1 is SGDLS, CDR2 YYNGEE. The CDR3 sequence is 12 residues long. The V end lost 3 bases, the J end lost 6 bases, and 6 bases lay between the germline ends.

This clone was seen a single time. This sequence joins TRBV19 and TRBJ2-1; TRBD2 matches 8 bases. The CDR3 loop spans 13 amino acids. The junction had 7 bases not matched to a gene; V was cut back by 0 bases and J by 15 bases. Germline loops: CDR1 LNHDA, CDR2 SQIVND (reference sequence). CDR3 protein: CASSIEASGSRFF. In DNA, the CDR3 is TGTGCCAGTAGTATAGAGGCTAGCGGGTCTCGGTTCTTC.

The J gene is TRBJ2-7, the V gene TRBV2, with no clear D. V was clipped by 9 bases and J by 4 bases, with 16 bases between them. Germline V gene data show CDR1 as SNHLY and CDR2 as FYNNEI. This CDR3 is built from 13 residues. CDR3 sequence (DNA): TGTGCCAGTGATGGTGGCCCCTCGTACGAGCAGTACTTC. Protein: CASDGGPSYEQYF.

This chain uses TRBV19 with TRBJ1-1, with 7 bases identical to TRBD1. CDR1 is LNHDA, CDR2 SQIVND, per germline (reference sequence). The CDR3 is made up of 17 amino acids. V was clipped by 5 bases and J by 0 bases; unmatched bases: 12. The CDR3 DNA follows: TGTGCCAGTAGTGCAGGGACAGAACTCCCCATGAACACTGAAGCTTTCTTT. Translating gives CASSAGTELPMNTEAFF.

This chain connects TRBV7-3 to TRBJ2-5; D is unclear. The CDR3 contains 15 residues. CDR1 SGHTA and CDR2 FQGTGA come from the germline V gene. Between the trimmed V and J ends, which lost 0 bases and 4 bases, there was a span of 12 bases. The chain's CDR3 is CASSLTPSVGETQYF. CDR3 DNA sequence: TGTGCCAGCAGCTTAACGCCGAGCGTGGGAGAGACCCAGTACTTC.

The J gene is TRBJ1-5, the V gene TRBV15; 11 nucleotides line up with TRBD1. The J segment lost 7 bases and the V segment lost 0 bases, leaving 11 bases of the junction unmatched. This CDR3 region has 18 residues. Germline loops: CDR1 LNHNV, CDR2 YYDKDF (reference sequence). This CDR3 is CATSRDLTGQGAEQPQHF. CDR3 DNA sequence: TGTGCCACCAGCAGAGATTTAACAGGACAGGGGGCCGAGCAGCCCCAGCATTTT. The whole variable domain, remainder taken from reference TRBV15 and TRBJ1-5, is DAMVIQNPRYQVTQFGKPVTLSCSQTLNHNVMYWYQQKSSQAPKLLFHYYDKDFNNEADTPDNFQSRRPNTSFCFLDIRSPGLGDTAMYLCATSRDLTGQGAEQPQHFGDGTRLSIL.

The gene calls are TRBV9 and TRBJ2-7; no definite D call. V shed 2 bases and J shed 0 bases, with 12 bases lying between them. The germline V gene encodes CDR1 SGDLS and CDR2 YYNGEE. The CDR3 consists of 15 residues. CDR3 bases: TGTGCCAGCAGCGTCGGCGTAGGGCTCTCCTACGAGCAGTACTTC. Translation gives CASSVGVGLSYEQYF. The complete variable domain, with remaining parts taken from reference TRBV9 and TRBJ2-7, reads DSGVTQTPKHLITATGQRVTLRCSPRSGDLSVYWYQQSLDQGLQFLIQYYNGEERAKGNILERFSAQQFPDLHSELNLSSLELGDSALYFCASSVGVGLSYEQYFGPGTRLTVT.

The V gene is TRBV2, the J gene TRBJ1-5; D uncertain. Germline CDR1 reads SNHLY; CDR2 reads FYNNEI. V was trimmed by 6 bases and J by 4 bases, leaving 7 bases between them. This CDR3 comprises 12 residues. CDR3 amino acids: CASSDFNQPQHF. The CDR3 DNA reads as TGTGCCAGCAGCGACTTTAATCAGCCCCAGCATTTT.

The rearrangement joins TRBV6-5 to TRBJ2-7, with 8 positions matching TRBD1. Germline CDR1 is MNHEY and CDR2 is SVGAGI. This CDR3 comprises 16 residues. J gave up 5 bases and V 4 bases, and 13 bases lay outside the gene matches. This chain's CDR3 is CASSFTIRDRRNEQYF. The CDR3 DNA reads as TGTGCCAGCAGTTTCACTATCCGGGACAGGAGGAACGAGCAGTACTTC.

The V gene is TRBV14, the J gene TRBJ2-5; D is unresolved. Germline values: CDR1 SGHDN, CDR2 FVKESK. Trimming took off 3 bases at V and 0 bases at J, with 2 bases between the two ends. The CDR3 extends over 12 amino acids. The CDR3 reads CASSQYQETQYF. CDR3 DNA sequence: TGTGCCAGCAGCCAGTACCAAGAGACCCAGTACTTC.

The V call is TRBV7-9, the J call TRBJ2-7; 9 bases align to TRBD1. Germline-derived CDR1 and CDR2 are SEHNR and FQNEAQ (reference sequence). The ends lost 4 bases at V and 7 bases at J; junction bases unmatched: 11. The CDR3 runs 15 residues. CDR3 in DNA: TGTGCCAGCAGCTACTCGGACAGGGGCAATGGTGAGCAGTACTTC. It yields the protein CASSYSDRGNGEQYF. The whole variable domain, remainder taken from reference TRBV7-9 and TRBJ2-7, is DTGVSQNPRHKITKRGQNVTFRCDPISEHNRLYWYRQTLGQGPEFLTYFQNEAQLEKSRLLSDRFSAERPKGSFSTLEIQRTEQGDSAMYLCASSYSDRGNGEQYFGPGTRLTVT.

The count of this clone is one. This chain connects TRBV6-5 to TRBJ2-7; D is perhaps TRBD1 (5 bases). V was trimmed by 1 base and J by 4 bases, leaving 11 bases between them. Germline-derived CDR1 and CDR2 are MNHEY and SVGAGI. This CDR3 region has 14 residues. This CDR3 reads CASSYFAGYYEQYF. In nucleotides, the CDR3 is TGTGCCAGCAGTTACTTTGCAGGGTATTACGAGCAGTACTTC.